This is a list of T cell receptor beta chains from one sample in a study of CXCR3-negative and CXCR3-positive naive CD8 T cells. TCRdb reprocessed the 5' RACE reads and keeps a single row for each CDR3 protein, giving no DNA. The sample spans 55,000 to 70,000 distinct CDR3 sequences; the ten largest clones claim about a quarter. The sample taken for sequencing was memory CD8+ T cells from blood. Receptors originate from a human donor in good health. Some clones in this sample may be carry-over from other donors' samples. Both conserved end residues are part of each CDR3.

>TRBJ2-7|TRBV23-1
CASSQSNPDPQREQYF
>TRBJ2-5|TRBV28
CASSVLFRSRETQYF
>TRBJ2-7|TRBV29-1
CSVELHPYEQYF
>TRBJ2-1|TRBV28
CASSFQAPNNEQFF
>TRBJ2-7|TRBV28
CASQPGLGSYEQYF
>TRBJ1-4|TRBV6-4
CASSKGANEKLFF
>TRBJ2-1|TRBV10-1
CASSASGNSYNEQFF
>TRBJ2-7|TRBV7-2
CASSLAAGVSYEQYF
>TRBJ2-7|TRBV7-9
CASSSNRGLRYEQYF
>TRBJ1-2|TRBV20-1
CSAMQGADVYGYTF
>TRBJ1-1|TRBV4-3
CASSTTTGTGTEAFF
>TRBJ1-1|TRBV4-1
CASSFPPQREMNTEAFF
>TRBJ2-2|TRBV7-6
CASSLPAASNTGELFF
>TRBJ2-5|TRBV7-9
CASSLADSQETQYF